What follows is one T cell receptor beta chain and its context. A much larger clone is a single base away; this may be a read error. This specimen comes from a study of blood T cells in healthy people across ages. Alongside a J-beta primer mix, a sample-barcoded 5' primer served in a second PCR lasting about 7 to 11 cycles. TCRdb independently ran MiXCR on the 5' RACE reads; one entry per CDR3 protein. The data contain roughly 800,000 distinct CDR3 sequences, more than 45% of them seen just once; the ten biggest clones take up approximately 20%. Source material: blood. This clonotype originated in a man younger than 45 in good health.

The CDR3 nucleotides are TGCAGTGCTAGTGACAACTACGAGCAGTACTTC. Translated, it gives CSASDNYEQYF. The chain employs TRBV20-1 and TRBJ2-5; D is unresolved. The J call may be faulty, since TRBJ2-7 better matches the DNA end. CDR3 size: 11 residues. Germline-derived CDR1 and CDR2 are DFQATT and SNEGSKA (reference sequence).